The rows below give T cell receptor beta chains drawn from one sample of a study of blood T cell repertoires in COVID-19. Measured with immunoSEQ multiplex PCR; TCRdb has only the in-frame clones, and not every one. This sample carries 140,000 to 150,000 clones, 88% of them seen once, and the ten largest clones take roughly 1.6%. The sequenced sample consisted of peripheral blood. The source of these receptors is a woman in her fifties or sixties with acute or convalescent COVID-19. CDR3s include the opening cysteine and the closing phenylalanine or tryptophan. Each record gives: D gene, V gene, clone size, J gene, CDR3 protein, CDR3 DNA. A D gene is named only where the DNA matches it firmly. Clone size, where shown, is once, few, many, or a class for clones that have expanded.

NA	TRBV13	NA	TRBJ2-7	CASSLGTGSSYEQYF	TGTGCCAGCAGCTTAGGGACAGGAAGCTCCTACGAGCAGTACTTC
NA	TRBV7-9	NA	TRBJ1-6	CASSPPGDSANSPLHF	TGTGCCAGCAGCCCCCCCGGGGATTCAGCAAATTCACCCCTCCACTTT
NA	TRBV9	NA	TRBJ1-2	CASSGPATGMGYTF	TGTGCCAGCAGCGGTCCCGCCACAGGGATGGGCTACACCTTC
NA	TRBV5-1	NA	TRBJ2-5	CASSPTTGFQETQYF	TGCGCCAGCAGCCCCACTACAGGGTTTCAAGAGACCCAGTACTTC
NA	TRBV11-2	NA	TRBJ1-5	CASSTGRSNQPQHF	TGTGCCAGCAGCACAGGTAGGAGCAATCAGCCCCAGCATTTT
TRBD1	TRBV7-3	NA	TRBJ1-2	CASSPNYGQAGLGNGYTF	TGTGCCAGCAGCCCTAACTATGGACAGGCGGGTTTAGGAAATGGCTACACCTTC
NA	TRBV6-6	NA	TRBJ1-1	CASSYAGNTEAFF	TGTGCCAGCAGTTACGCAGGGAACACTGAAGCTTTCTTT
TRBD2	TRBV5-1	NA	TRBJ2-1	CASSNWTSDYNEQFF	TGCGCCAGCAGCAACTGGACTAGCGACTACAATGAGCAGTTCTTC
NA	TRBV19	NA	TRBJ1-2	CASSTRDIANYGYTF	TGTGCCAGTAGTACAAGGGACATAGCTAACTATGGCTACACCTTC
NA	TRBV6-5	NA	TRBJ1-5	CASTPPAGRNQPQHF	TGTGCCAGCACCCCCCCGGCAGGGCGCAATCAGCCCCAGCATTTT
TRBD2	TRBV18	once	TRBJ2-3	CASSPGTSGADTQYF	TGTGCCAGCTCACCAGGGACTAGCGGCGCAGATACGCAGTATTTT
NA	TRBV3-1/TRBV3-2	NA	TRBJ1-3	CASSSGQKVSGNTIYF	TGTGCCAGCAGCTCTGGACAGAAAGTCTCTGGAAACACCATATATTTT
TRBD2	TRBV27	NA	TRBJ2-1	CASSLGSSGPFNEQFF	TGTGCCAGCAGTTTAGGGTCTAGCGGGCCTTTTAATGAGCAGTTCTTC
NA	TRBV5-4	NA	TRBJ1-6	CASSLAGLLDNSPLHF	TGTGCCAGCAGCTTGGCGGGGTTGCTCGATAATTCACCCCTCCACTTT
TRBD1	TRBV19	NA	TRBJ2-5	CASSLGTGGLETQYF	TGTGCCAGTAGTTTAGGGACAGGGGGCTTGGAGACCCAGTACTTC
NA	TRBV5-8	NA	TRBJ2-7	CASSTHRAGEQYF	TGTGCCAGCAGCACTCACAGGGCTGGCGAGCAGTACTTC
TRBD1	TRBV6-5	few	TRBJ1-2	CASRTTGDYNYGYTF	TGTGCCAGCAGGACGACAGGGGACTATAACTATGGCTACACCTTC
NA	TRBV2	once	TRBJ2-1	CASSGAVSVYNEQFF	TGTGCCAGCAGTGGAGCGGTGAGCGTCTACAATGAGCAGTTCTTC